The 28 T cell receptor beta chains reported below all come from one sample, sequenced in a study of cytomegalovirus exposure and HLA in healthy donors. The primer mix had 60 Vbeta and 13 Jbeta primers. Measured with immunoSEQ multiplex PCR; TCRdb has only the in-frame clones, and not every one. The data contain over 150,000 clones, approximately 80% of them seen just once; the ten biggest clones take up around 4.8%. The specimen sequenced was PBMCs. The origin of the receptors is a young man in good health and CMV-seronegative.

This clone is a singleton in its sample. The chain has TRBV5-4 and TRBJ2-7; 14 positions agree with TRBD2. The trim removed 3 bases at V and 5 bases at J, leaving 10 bases unmatched. CDR1 is SGHNT and CDR2 is YYREEE in the germline V gene (reference sequence). The CDR3 is 17 amino acids. CDR3 loop: CASSSGGTSGSVNEQYF. The CDR3 nucleotides are TGTGCCAGCAGCTCGGGGGGGACTAGCGGGAGCGTGAACGAGCAGTACTTC. The variable domain in full, with the rest retrieved from reference TRBV5-4 and TRBJ2-7, is ETGVTQSPTHLIKTRGQQVTLRCSSQSGHNTVSWYQQALGQGPQFIFQYYREEENGRGNFPPRFSGLQFPNYSSELNVNALELDDSALYLCASSSGGTSGSVNEQYFGPGTRLTVT.

The chain couples TRBV2 to TRBJ2-3; TRBD2 matches 15 bases. The CDR3 has 17 residues. V lost 7 bases, J lost 6 bases, and 11 bases stayed unmatched. The V gene's germline CDR1 is SNHLY and CDR2 FYNNEI. The CDR3 coding sequence is TGTGCCAGCACCTCGGGACTAGCGGGAGGACGGCGGGATACGCAGTATTTT. This gives the protein CASTSGLAGGRRDTQYF. Full variable domain (remainder filled in from reference TRBV2 and TRBJ2-3): EPEVTQTPSHQVTQMGQEVILRCVPISNHLYFYWYRQILGQKVEFLVSFYNNEISEKSEIFDDQFSVERPDGSNFTLKIRSTKLEDSAMYFCASTSGLAGGRRDTQYFGPGTRLTVL.

The V and J genes are TRBV28 and TRBJ2-2; D is perhaps TRBD1 (6 bases). The CDR3 runs 14 residues. Looked up from germline, CDR1 is MDHEN and CDR2 is SYDVKM. Between the trimmed V and J ends, which lost 6 bases and 7 bases, there was a span of 15 bases. CDR3 sequence reads: CASSPQGLDGELFF. Here the CDR3 DNA reads TGTGCCAGCAGCCCACAGGGATTGGACGGGGAGCTGTTTTTT.

The J gene is TRBJ1-5, the V gene TRBV19, with 11 bases that match TRBD1. The CDR3 has 16 residues. The V gene's germline CDR1 is LNHDA and CDR2 SQIVND (reference sequence). Trimming cost V 7 bases and J 5 bases; bases outside gene matches: 10. CDR3 protein: CASKGWDRGMDQPQHF. The CDR3 coding sequence is TGTGCCAGTAAGGGGTGGGACAGGGGGATGGATCAGCCCCAGCATTTT.

This sequence joins TRBV6-5 and TRBJ2-2; 10 positions agree with TRBD1. Germline loops: CDR1 MNHEY, CDR2 SVGAGI. The CDR3 is 14 residues long. Trimming at V came to 8 bases and at J to 8 bases, leaving 8 bases not matched to a gene. DNA of the CDR3: TGTGCCAGCCATCGACAGGGGGCTTCGGGGGAGCTGTTTTTT. Protein: CASHRQGASGELFF.

The chain links TRBV5-4 to TRBJ2-3, with 8 nucleotides matching TRBD2. The V gene end was trimmed by 4 bases and the J gene end by 4 bases; junction bases not matched to a gene: 11. This CDR3 contains 16 residues. The germline V gene encodes CDR1 SGHNT and CDR2 YYREEE (reference sequence). The CDR3 spells CASSRPTGGEADTQYF. CDR3 coding DNA: TGTGCCAGCAGCCGGCCCACCGGGGGGGAGGCAGATACGCAGTATTTT. Together with reference TRBV5-4 and TRBJ2-3, the CDR3 gives the full variable domain: ETGVTQSPTHLIKTRGQQVTLRCSSQSGHNTVSWYQQALGQGPQFIFQYYREEENGRGNFPPRFSGLQFPNYSSELNVNALELDDSALYLCASSRPTGGEADTQYFGPGTRLTVL.

The J gene is TRBJ2-7, the V gene TRBV6-1, with 7 bases fitting TRBD1. The CDR3 consists of 17 residues. Germline CDR1 and CDR2: MNHNS and SASEGT. Germline trimming cut 4 bases from V and 5 bases from J; bases unmatched to any gene: 17. The CDR3 loop is CASSAKLQGFQFHEQYF. CDR3 nucleotide sequence: TGTGCCAGCAGTGCTAAGTTACAGGGGTTCCAGTTCCACGAGCAGTACTTC.

This clone turned up a few times. The rearrangement uses TRBV18 and TRBJ2-1; a weak D match, TRBD1 (6 bases). V was trimmed by 3 bases and J by 12 bases, leaving 15 bases between them. Germline CDR1 and CDR2: KGHSH and LQKENI. The CDR3 loop spans 13 amino acids. The CDR3 protein is CASSPRQEKSQFF. The CDR3 nucleotides are TGTGCCAGCTCACCGAGACAGGAGAAATCGCAGTTCTTC.

The CDR3 protein is CASSTTAYNEQFF. The CDR3, as DNA: TGTGCCAGCAGCACGACAGCATACAATGAGCAGTTCTTC. The chain is built from TRBV27 and TRBJ2-1; a weak D match, TRBD1 (5 bases). V was trimmed by 6 bases and J by 4 bases, leaving 10 bases between them. Germline lookup yields CDR1 MNHEY and CDR2 SMNVEV (reference sequence). CDR3 length equals 13 residues.

V and J are TRBV6-6 and TRBJ1-2; D might be TRBD1 (5 bases). Germline V gene lookup returns CDR1 MNHNY and CDR2 SVGAGI (reference sequence). The CDR3 consists of 14 residues. The V end lost 0 bases, the J end lost 7 bases, and 12 bases lay between the germline ends. As DNA, the CDR3 is TGTGCCAGCAGTTACTCGAACAGGCGCCGTGGCTACACCTTC. Its protein product is CASSYSNRRRGYTF.

V and J are TRBV6-5 and TRBJ1-6; D may be TRBD1 (5 bases). V was pared by 4 bases and J by 9 bases, with 19 bases between. Germline V gives CDR1 MNHEY, CDR2 SVGAGI. The CDR3 contains 16 residues. The CDR3 sequence is CASSLNFPGGGSPLHF. CDR3 DNA sequence: TGTGCCAGCAGTTTAAATTTCCCTGGGGGGGGTTCACCCCTCCACTTT.

The chain combines TRBV30 with TRBJ1-1, with a tentative D call TRBD1 (5 bases). This CDR3 contains 11 residues. V lost 2 bases and J 5 bases, leaving 6 bases between the germline ends. CDR1 and CDR2 from the germline V gene are GTSNPN and SVGIG (reference sequence). CDR3 bases: TGTGCCTGGAGTCAGGGTACTGAAGCTTTCTTT. Protein sequence: CAWSQGTEAFF.

V gene TRBV20-1 combines with J gene TRBJ2-5; no clear D gene. With 3 bases removed from V and 6 bases from J, the gap between germline ends came to 2 bases. Germline CDR1 is DFQATT and CDR2 is SNEGSKA (reference sequence). There are 9 residues in the CDR3. CDR3 nucleotide sequence: TGCAGTGCTAGCAAGACCCAGTACTTC. Translating it yields CSASKTQYF.

To note about this clone: This likely came from a read error, as a far larger clone is one base away. The V and J genes are TRBV10-3 and TRBJ2-1; possibly TRBD1 for D (6 bases). Germline CDR1 reads ENHRY; CDR2 reads SYGVKD. The CDR3 spans 15 residues. CDR3 region: CASSESNRAGNEQFF. The DNA of the CDR3 is TGTGCCAGCAGTGAGTCGAACAGGGCTGGGAATGAGCAGTTCTTC.

The gene calls are TRBV10-2 and TRBJ1-1, with a possible D match to TRBD1 (6 bases). V lost 3 bases, J lost 3 bases, and 11 bases lay in between. This CDR3 spans 14 amino acids. The germline gives CDR1 WSHSY, CDR2 SAAADI. As DNA, the CDR3 is TGCGCCAGCAGTGAAGGGGGAGTTGACACTGAAGCTTTCTTT. Amino acids: CASSEGGVDTEAFF.

The J gene is TRBJ1-4, the V gene TRBV19; the D is unclear. The germline CDR1 and CDR2 sequences are LNHDA and SQIVND (reference sequence). Trimming took off 1 base at V and 5 bases at J, with 11 bases between the two ends. The CDR3 is 15 residues long. This chain's CDR3 is CASSIVWARNEKLFF. The CDR3 DNA reads as TGTGCCAGTAGTATAGTCTGGGCCCGCAATGAAAAACTGTTTTTT.

The chain uses TRBV11-3 and TRBJ2-1; D call uncertain. V shed 4 bases and J shed 3 bases, with 7 bases lying between them. The length of the CDR3 is 13 residues. Germline assignment: CDR1 SGHNT and CDR2 YENEEA. The CDR3 DNA reads TGTGCCAGCAGCTACAACTACTACAATGAGCAGTTCTTC. The encoded protein is CASSYNYYNEQFF.

This sequence joins TRBV4-2 and TRBJ1-4; TRBD1 aligns across 7 bases. Looked up from germline, CDR1 is LGHNA and CDR2 is YNFKEQ. V lost 7 bases to trimming and J lost 8 bases; unmatched junction nucleotides: 7. The CDR3 spans 13 residues. The CDR3 sequence: CASTGTAQEKLFF. CDR3 coding DNA: TGTGCCAGCACGGGGACAGCGCAGGAAAAACTGTTTTTT.

Points on this clone: At one of its ends the junction is not consistent with the germline gene, which may arise from a read error. This chain connects TRBV7-9 to TRBJ1-1; tentative D call: TRBD1 (5 bases). This CDR3 has 14 residues. Germline CDR1 reads SEHNR; CDR2 reads FQNEAQ (reference sequence). In DNA form, the CDR3 reads TGTTCCAGCAGCTCTACAGGTTTGAACACTGAAGCTTTCTTT. It codes for CSSSSTGLNTEAFF.

The sample holds one count of this clone. This chain links TRBV7-9 with TRBJ1-3; 10 bases are shared with TRBD1. The V and J ends lost 6 bases and 10 bases, in that order; junction bases with no gene match: 15. The CDR3 is 16 amino acids. CDR1 and CDR2 (germline): SEHNR, FQNEAQ (reference sequence). CDR3 sequence (DNA): TGTGCCAGCAGGCCCGGTCCCGGGACAGGGGAGACGACCATATATTTT. It codes for CASRPGPGTGETTIYF.

V gene TRBV5-5 combines with J gene TRBJ2-3; unclear D gene. CDR3 length equals 12 residues. The germline V and J ends were trimmed by 4 bases and 2 bases, with 5 bases remaining between them. The germline gives CDR1 SGHKS, CDR2 YYEKEE (reference sequence). The CDR3 DNA follows: TGTGCCAGCAGCGGCTTCACAGATACGCAGTATTTT. The encoded protein is CASSGFTDTQYF.

The chain is built from TRBV25-1 and TRBJ1-3; 7 positions agree with TRBD1. Germline CDR1 and CDR2: MGHDK and SYGVNS. Losses at the gene ends were 3 bases for V and 3 bases for J; bases not matched to a gene: 8. The CDR3 has 16 residues. CDR3 protein: CASSDRTRDSGNTIYF. As DNA, the CDR3 is TGTGCCAGCAGTGACCGGACGCGGGACAGTGGAAACACCATATATTTT.

This chain joins TRBV13 and TRBJ2-7; TRBD1 aligns across 8 bases. Looked up from germline, CDR1 is PRHDT and CDR2 is FYEKMQ (reference sequence). CDR3 length equals 14 residues. The V gene end was trimmed by 6 bases and the J gene end by 2 bases; junction bases not matched to a gene: 6. In nucleotides, the CDR3 is TGTGCCAGCAGACCGACAGGGGCCCCCTACGAGCAGTACTTC. Protein: CASRPTGAPYEQYF.

The CDR3 DNA reads TGTGCCACCAGCAGAGCGACAGAAGCCTACGAGCAGTACTTC. This sequence encodes CATSRATEAYEQYF. The chain has TRBV15 and TRBJ2-7; D possibly corresponds to TRBD1 (5 bases). The CDR3 runs 14 residues. Trimming stripped 1 base from V and 2 bases from J, with 9 bases between. CDR1 and CDR2 from the germline V gene are LNHNV and YYDKDF (reference sequence).

The chain uses TRBV7-9 and TRBJ1-6; 9 positions match TRBD1. CDR3 length: 15 residues. The ends lost 5 bases at V and 8 bases at J; junction bases unmatched: 7. CDR1 is SEHNR, CDR2 FQNEAQ, per germline (reference sequence). The CDR3, as DNA: TGTGCCAGCAGCGAAGGACAGGGGTTAGATTCACCCCTCCACTTT. This encodes CASSEGQGLDSPLHF.

The chain carries TRBV27 and TRBJ2-1, with D perhaps TRBD2 (5 bases). Trimming left V 7 bases short and J 5 bases short, with 15 bases between. Germline assignment: CDR1 MNHEY and CDR2 SMNVEV (reference sequence). The CDR3 consists of 14 residues. The CDR3 nucleotides read TGTGCCAGCACCCGCTACCTCGGGAACAATGAGCAGTTCTTC. It codes for CASTRYLGNNEQFF.

A single count supports this clone. V is TRBV28 and J is TRBJ1-2, with 10 bases aligning to TRBD1. There are 16 residues in the CDR3. Unmatched junction bases numbered 9, after V lost 5 bases and J lost 3 bases. The germline gives CDR1 MDHEN, CDR2 SYDVKM. CDR3 sequence (DNA): TGTGCCAGCAGTCTCCCTTGGACAGGGGGAGACTATGGCTACACCTTC. Translated: CASSLPWTGGDYGYTF.

V gene TRBV6-6 combines with J gene TRBJ1-5; maybe TRBD1 (5 bases). The V gene lost 2 bases and the J gene lost 4 bases, with 6 bases spanning the gap. This CDR3 comprises 13 residues. CDR1 is MNHNY, CDR2 SVGAGI, per germline (reference sequence). CDR3 coding DNA: TGTGCCAGCAGTTACCAGGGAAATCAGCCCCAGCATTTT. It translates to CASSYQGNQPQHF.